This T cell receptor beta chain was captured by sequencing in a study of T cells in Graves' hyperthyroidism and ophthalmopathy. This clonotype showed up just a few times. What it binds is not known. Patients aged 18 to 65 had newly diagnosed hyperthyroidism that had lasted under 2 months. Authors of the study amplified TCR beta CDR3 regions from RNA transcripts. Using the HTBI primer set, a first-round RT-PCR was run on the TCR CDR3. MiXCR, run by TCRdb on the multiplex PCR reads, gives a single entry per CDR3 protein. The sample contains 700,000 to 850,000 distinct CDR3 sequences, roughly 32% of which appear only once. Overall study results and limits: Among thyroid clonotypes expanded above 0.001, most also appeared in blood.

The sequencing input was blood. The sequence derives from a woman aged 35 to 49 with Graves' hyperthyroidism.

CDR3 nucleotide sequence: TGTGCCAGTAGTATCCCTCTAGCGTTGGGTACAACCGGGGAGCTGTTTTTT. Translating it yields CASSIPLALGTTGELFF. V is TRBV19 and J is TRBJ2-2, with D perhaps matching TRBD2 (6 bases). CDR1 and CDR2 (germline): LNHDA, SQIVND (reference sequence). V lost 3 bases and J lost 5, with 19 bases in between. CDR3 length: 17 residues.